These 22 T cell receptor beta chains came from one sample sequenced in a study of T-cell reconstitution after alpha-beta-depleted transplantation in children. Using unique molecular identifiers, the investigators prepared the TCRbeta library. One entry per CDR3 protein results from TCRdb running MiXCR on the PCR reads. The table lists under 450,000 distinct CDR3 sequences, about 16% of them singletons. This specimen consisted of PBMCs, mostly from graft donor cells, obtained 360 days after TCRalphabeta/CD19-depleted stem cell transplant. The source of these receptors is a boy younger than two who had a stem cell transplant for Wiskott-Aldrich syndrome, so the T cells may come from the graft donor.

This clonotype was recorded a few times. This chain joins TRBV7-9 and TRBJ1-1; D unresolved. The CDR3 is made up of 13 amino acids. Trimming stripped 5 bases from V and 3 bases from J, with 10 bases between. Germline V gene data show CDR1 as SEHNR and CDR2 as FQNEAQ (reference sequence). CDR3 DNA: TGTGCCAGCAGCATCGAGCCCGACACTGAAGCTTTCTTT. This encodes CASSIEPDTEAFF.

The genes are TRBV7-9 and TRBJ2-5; the D gene is possibly TRBD2 (7 bases). V was pared by 6 bases and J by 2 bases, with 13 bases between. The CDR3 totals 14 residues. Germline lookup yields CDR1 SEHNR and CDR2 FQNEAQ (reference sequence). CDR3 bases: TGTGCCAGCAGGGGGGCGGGGGAGCAAGAGACCCAGTACTTC. This translates into CASRGAGEQETQYF.

In this sample, this clonotype turned up a few times. The J gene is TRBJ2-7, the V gene TRBV20-1; 10 bases line up with TRBD1. The germline V gene has CDR1 DFQATT and CDR2 SNEGSKA (reference sequence). The CDR3 has 12 amino acids. This CDR3 is CSGQGVSYEQYF. CDR3 nucleotides: TGCAGCGGACAGGGGGTGTCCTACGAGCAGTACTTC.

This clonotype was recorded many times. The CDR3 sequence is CASSQVVARPGRDSYEQYF. The CDR3 region has the DNA TGCGCCAGCAGCCAAGTAGTCGCCCGGCCAGGGAGGGACTCCTACGAGCAGTACTTC. The chain is built from TRBV4-1 and TRBJ2-7, with 7 positions matching TRBD2. Germline-derived CDR1 and CDR2 are MGHRA and YSYEKL. Germline trimming cut 1 base from V and 0 bases from J; bases unmatched to any gene: 15. This CDR3 is built from 19 residues.

The chain has TRBV12-3 or TRBV12-4 and TRBJ2-7; D is perhaps TRBD1 (6 bases). Trimming pared 1 base from V and 5 bases from J, leaving 6 bases between. The CDR3 covers 12 residues. The CDR3 loop is CASSLGGHEQYF. The CDR3 DNA reads TGTGCCAGCAGTTTAGGGGGGCACGAGCAGTACTTC.

The chain joins TRBV7-9 to TRBJ2-3, with D unclear. This CDR3 region has 15 residues. From germline, CDR1 is SEHNR and CDR2 FQNEAQ (reference sequence). Trimming removed 1 base from V and 1 base from J, with 9 bases in between. CDR3 loop: CASSLVDAGTDTQYF. Here the CDR3 DNA reads TGTGCCAGCAGCTTAGTGGATGCCGGCACAGATACGCAGTATTTT. Full variable domain (outside the CDR3, taken from reference TRBV7-9 and TRBJ2-3): DTGVSQNPRHKITKRGQNVTFRCDPISEHNRLYWYRQTLGQGPEFLTYFQNEAQLEKSRLLSDRFSAERPKGSFSTLEIQRTEQGDSAMYLCASSLVDAGTDTQYFGPGTRLTVL.

The chain uses TRBV4-1 and TRBJ2-7, with D perhaps TRBD2 (6 bases). The V gene's germline CDR1 is MGHRA and CDR2 YSYEKL. There are 13 residues in the CDR3. Between the trimmed V and J ends, which lost 2 bases and 3 bases, there was a span of 8 bases. The CDR3 region has the DNA TGCGCCAGCAGCCAAACTAGCCTCTACGAGCAGTACTTC. As protein: CASSQTSLYEQYF.

V and J are TRBV21-1 and TRBJ2-7. TRBV21-1 is annotated as a pseudogene. This CDR3 contains 16 residues. In nucleotides, the CDR3 is TGTGCCAGCAGCAAAGCTGCCGCGGACGCTCTACGGGAGCAGTACTTC. Protein: CASSKAAADALREQYF.

This chain connects TRBV11-1 to TRBJ2-2; 14 bases are shared with TRBD2. V lost 1 base to trimming and J lost 2 bases; unmatched junction nucleotides: 3. CDR3 length: 18 amino acids. Germline lookup yields CDR1 SGHAT and CDR2 FQDESV (reference sequence). The chain's CDR3 is CASSLVGLAGANTGELFF. CDR3 sequence (DNA): TGTGCCAGCAGCTTAGTGGGACTAGCGGGAGCAAACACCGGGGAGCTGTTTTTT.

This clonotype was seen a few times. The CDR3 coding sequence is TGTGCCAGCAGCCCCGGACTAGCCAAAAACATTCAGTACTTC. Translation gives CASSPGLAKNIQYF. The V call is TRBV27, the J call TRBJ2-4; D perhaps matches TRBD2 (5 bases). This CDR3 spans 14 amino acids. CDR1 and CDR2 (germline): MNHEY, SMNVEV (reference sequence). The V and J ends lost 6 bases and 0 bases respectively, with 9 bases between them.

The chain has TRBV2 and TRBJ2-2; D is ambiguous. V was clipped by 8 bases and J by 0 bases, with 7 bases between them. Per germline, CDR1 SNHLY and CDR2 FYNNEI. The CDR3 extends over 13 amino acids. This CDR3 reads CASQLPNTGELFF. The CDR3 DNA reads TGTGCCAGCCAACTCCCGAACACCGGGGAGCTGTTTTTT.

A few counts support this clonotype. J is TRBJ2-1 and V is TRBV4-2, with TRBD2 identical over 16 bases. V shed 5 bases and J 5 bases; nucleotides not matched to a gene: 9. The germline V gene encodes CDR1 LGHNA and CDR2 YNFKEQ. This CDR3 is 18 amino acids long. The CDR3 here is CASSAGTSGGAWNNEQFF. The CDR3 bases are TGTGCCAGCAGCGCCGGGACTAGCGGGGGGGCCTGGAACAATGAGCAGTTCTTC.

The chain has TRBV7-9 and TRBJ1-4; no clear D gene. Germline CDR1 and CDR2: SEHNR and FQNEAQ (reference sequence). The CDR3 extends over 15 amino acids. V lost 0 bases and J lost 8, with 13 bases in between. The CDR3 bases are TGTGCCAGCAGCTTAGCCGCAGCGAATTGGGAAAAACTGTTTTTT. Amino acids: CASSLAAANWEKLFF.

V usage is TRBV25-1 and J usage is TRBJ2-7; 9 bases map to TRBD2. J lost 2 bases, V lost 4 bases, and 12 bases had no gene match. The germline V gene has CDR1 MGHDK and CDR2 SYGVNS. The CDR3 has 17 residues. CDR3 in DNA: TGTGCCAGCAGTGCCCCTCCCACTAGCGGGCGAACCTACGAGCAGTACTTC. This translates into CASSAPPTSGRTYEQYF.

This clonotype turned up a few times. This chain connects TRBV11-1 to TRBJ2-6; 7 bases agree with TRBD1. J gave up 1 base and V 5 bases, and 11 bases lay outside the gene matches. Germline V gene data show CDR1 as SGHAT and CDR2 as FQDESV (reference sequence). This CDR3 contains 18 residues. CDR3 nucleotides: TGTGCCAGCAGCCGCTCAACAGGGGCTCCGTCTGGGGCCAACGTCCTGACTTTC. Translated: CASSRSTGAPSGANVLTF.

The chain uses TRBV5-1 and TRBJ2-3, with D perhaps matching TRBD1 (5 bases). Trimming stripped 3 bases from V and 2 bases from J, with 13 bases between. There are 15 residues in the CDR3. In germline, CDR1 is SGHRS, CDR2 YFSETQ. In DNA, the CDR3 is TGCGCCAGCAGCTGGACGACAGCGTACACAGATACGCAGTATTTT. It specifies CASSWTTAYTDTQYF.

This clonotype was seen repeatedly, ten times or more. The V and J genes are TRBV7-8 and TRBJ2-2; D uncertain. The CDR3 loop spans 14 amino acids. The germline V and J ends were trimmed by 5 bases and 4 bases, with 11 bases remaining between them. CDR1 and CDR2 (germline): SGHVS, FQNEAQ. CDR3 DNA: TGTGCCAGCAGCATGAGGACCCGCACCGGGGAGCTGTTTTTT. It yields the protein CASSMRTRTGELFF.

V usage is TRBV5-1 and J usage is TRBJ1-4, with D unclear. This CDR3 spans 14 amino acids. With 5 bases removed from V and 7 bases from J, the gap between germline ends came to 15 bases. Germline lookup yields CDR1 SGHRS and CDR2 YFSETQ. As DNA, the CDR3 is TGCGCCAGCAGACGGTCGACCGTCGGTGAAAAACTGTTTTTT. It specifies CASRRSTVGEKLFF.

This rearrangement joins TRBV5-4 to TRBJ2-5; 10 bases line up with TRBD2. The length of the CDR3 is 15 residues. Per germline, CDR1 SGHNT and CDR2 YYREEE (reference sequence). V was clipped by 3 bases and J by 5 bases; unmatched bases: 7. The CDR3, as DNA: TGTGCCAGCAGCTATTTACTAGCGGGGAGCGAGACCCAGTACTTC. It is translated as CASSYLLAGSETQYF.

This rearrangement joins TRBV12-3 or TRBV12-4 to TRBJ2-5; a weak D match, TRBD1 (5 bases). Trimming took 6 bases from V and 5 from J, leaving 16 bases between them. The CDR3 spans 14 residues. CDR3 residues: CASSPDSTTETQYF. The DNA for the CDR3 is TGTGCCAGCAGCCCCGACAGCACGACGGAGACCCAGTACTTC.

This chain uses TRBV10-3 with TRBJ1-5, with D maybe TRBD1 (6 bases). Trimming took 9 bases from V and 3 from J, leaving 12 bases between them. The CDR3 totals 13 residues. The germline V gene has CDR1 ENHRY and CDR2 SYGVKD. CDR3 loop: CAIRTAPNQPQHF. CDR3 in DNA: TGTGCCATTCGGACAGCACCCAATCAGCCCCAGCATTTT.

This CDR3 is CASSPFRGGRTDTQYF. For the CDR3, the DNA is TGTGCCAGCAGCCCCTTTAGGGGAGGGCGAACAGATACGCAGTATTTT. This chain joins TRBV7-2 and TRBJ2-3, with 7 bases lining up with TRBD2. Germline CDR1 is SGHTA and CDR2 is FQGNSA. This CDR3 is 16 amino acids long. V was pared by 5 bases and J by 3 bases, with 11 bases of the junction left unmatched.